These 28 T cell receptor beta chains share one sample of origin, sequenced in a study of shared clonotypes between healthy human individuals. The assay was immunoSEQ multiplex PCR, and TCRdb's table has in-frame clones only and misses some. The profile shows about 1 million clones, around 75% of them singletons. The sequencing input was memory CD4+ T cells sorted from blood. Documented subset: CD45RA-negative fraction. These receptors were taken from a man younger than 30 in good health.

This sequence joins TRBV27 and TRBJ1-5, with TRBD1 matching 8 bases. CDR1 is MNHEY and CDR2 is SMNVEV in the germline V gene (reference sequence). This CDR3 is 15 amino acids long. The V and J ends lost 6 bases and 1 base, in that order; junction bases with no gene match: 5. CDR3 amino acids: CASRITGGSNQPQHF. The DNA for the CDR3 is TGTGCCAGCAGGATCACAGGGGGAAGCAATCAGCCCCAGCATTTT.

This clone was picked up a small number of times. The rearrangement uses TRBV21-1 and TRBJ1-3. TRBV21-1 is a pseudogene. CDR3 length: 13 residues. CDR3 region: CASSKDRRVAIYF. The CDR3 nucleotides read TGTGCCAGCAGCAAAGACAGACGGGTTGCCATATATTTT.

The V call is TRBV5-4, the J call TRBJ2-7, with 10 bases fitting TRBD2. Germline lookup yields CDR1 SGHNT and CDR2 YYREEE (reference sequence). The CDR3 consists of 15 residues. The V gene end was trimmed by 0 bases and the J gene end by 6 bases; junction bases not matched to a gene: 6. The CDR3 spells CASSLGSSGSREQYF. The DNA of the CDR3 is TGTGCCAGCAGCTTGGGGTCTAGCGGGAGTCGCGAGCAGTACTTC.

This clone was observed a few times. The chain uses TRBV5-1 and TRBJ2-4; D is possibly TRBD2 (5 bases). Per the germline V gene, CDR1 is SGHRS and CDR2 is YFSETQ. The CDR3 runs to 15 residues. The V end was cut by 1 base, the J end by 1 base, with 9 bases between. The CDR3 spells CASSLNWEAKNIQYF. As DNA, the CDR3 is TGCGCCAGCAGCTTGAATTGGGAGGCCAAAAACATTCAGTACTTC.

As for this clone: A much larger clone is a single base away; this may be a read error. The chain uses TRBV7-2 and TRBJ1-2; D gene unclear. CDR1 is SGHTA and CDR2 is FQGNSA in the germline V gene. Trimming shortened V by 5 bases and J by 5 bases, and 12 bases separated the two germline ends. The CDR3 sequence is 13 residues long. In DNA form, the CDR3 reads TGTGCCAGCAGCCCGAACGGACGGTATGGCTACACCTTC. Residues: CASSPNGRYGYTF.

The chain uses TRBV28 and TRBJ1-2; D is possibly TRBD1 (6 bases). The CDR3 length is 14 residues. V was clipped by 7 bases and J by 3 bases, with 15 bases between them. Germline V gene sequence: CDR1 MDHEN, CDR2 SYDVKM. CDR3 bases: TGTGCCAGCATCTCTACAGGGCGTTACTATGGCTACACCTTC. Protein product: CASISTGRYYGYTF.

The chain is built from TRBV5-5 and TRBJ1-3; TRBD1 agrees at 8 bases. Germline CDR1 SGHKS, CDR2 YYEKEE (reference sequence). The V gene end was trimmed by 3 bases and the J gene end by 6 bases; junction bases not matched to a gene: 8. This CDR3 comprises 15 residues. CDR3 residues: CASSSRTGNVNTIYF. The DNA of the CDR3 is TGTGCCAGCAGCTCGCGGACAGGGAATGTAAACACCATATATTTT.

This chain uses TRBV7-9 with TRBJ1-5; D is undetermined. The V gene lost 1 base and the J gene lost 7 bases, with 11 bases spanning the gap. Germline V gene data show CDR1 as SEHNR and CDR2 as FQNEAQ (reference sequence). The CDR3 consists of 14 residues. The CDR3 spells CASSLGLGYQPQHF. CDR3 coding DNA: TGTGCCAGCAGCTTAGGGTTAGGCTACCAGCCCCAGCATTTT.

The rearrangement links TRBV6-5 to TRBJ2-7; maybe TRBD1 (5 bases). The CDR3 loop spans 12 amino acids. Germline values: CDR1 MNHEY, CDR2 SVGAGI. V was pared by 6 bases and J by 2 bases, with 8 bases between. As DNA, the CDR3 is TGTGCCAGCAGGGACAACCCCTACGAGCAGTACTTC. Translation: CASRDNPYEQYF.

The rearrangement joins TRBV6-6 to TRBJ1-6, with TRBD1 matching 12 bases. The V and J ends lost 7 bases and 11 bases, in that order; junction bases with no gene match: 3. CDR1 is MNHNY, CDR2 SVGAGI, per germline (reference sequence). The CDR3 loop spans 13 amino acids. The CDR3: CASKGQGATPLHF. Written as DNA, the CDR3 is TGTGCCAGCAAGGGACAGGGGGCGACACCCCTCCACTTT.

The chain carries TRBV7-2 and TRBJ2-1, with 9 bases identical to TRBD2. Germline V gene lookup returns CDR1 SGHTA and CDR2 FQGNSA. Germline trimming cut 1 base from V and 6 bases from J; bases unmatched to any gene: 4. This CDR3 is 15 amino acids long. CDR3 protein: CASSLVAGVRNEQFF. DNA for the CDR3: TGTGCCAGCAGCTTAGTAGCGGGAGTTCGCAATGAGCAGTTCTTC.

This clone occurred a few times. The rearrangement links TRBV25-1 to TRBJ2-1; 12 bases map to TRBD2. With 4 bases clipped from V and 7 bases from J, the junction kept 5 bases outside the gene matches. This CDR3 has 15 residues. Germline loops: CDR1 MGHDK, CDR2 SYGVNS. The CDR3 loop reads CASSATSGSRNEQFF. The CDR3 DNA reads as TGTGCCAGCAGTGCGACTAGCGGGAGTAGGAATGAGCAGTTCTTC.

The rearrangement uses TRBV30 and TRBJ2-7; 8 bases map to TRBD1. V dropped 1 base and J dropped 10; count of bases not matched to a gene: 6. CDR3 length: 12 amino acids. Germline loops: CDR1 GTSNPN, CDR2 SVGIG (reference sequence). CDR3 loop: CAWSGQGAEQYF. CDR3 DNA: TGTGCCTGGAGTGGGCAGGGGGCAGAACAGTACTTC.

The chain has TRBV5-6 and TRBJ2-5; D not certain. This CDR3 contains 14 residues. Germline V CDR1 and CDR2: SGHDT, YYEEEE. Trimming cost V 4 bases and J 5 bases, with 15 bases left between them. In DNA form, the CDR3 reads TGTGCCAGCAGCGCTCAGGATTTGCCGGAGACCCAGTACTTC. Translation gives CASSAQDLPETQYF.

With respect to this clone: Other DNA sequences of this sample code for an identical CDR3. V usage is TRBV19 and J usage is TRBJ1-2; D is uncertain. The CDR3 extends over 13 amino acids. V lost 4 bases, J lost 1 base, and 7 bases lay in between. In germline, CDR1 is LNHDA, CDR2 SQIVND (reference sequence). Here the CDR3 reads CASSRGLNYGYTF. The CDR3 nucleotides are TGTGCCAGTAGTAGAGGCCTTAACTATGGCTACACCTTC.

The chain employs TRBV11-2 and TRBJ1-1, with D hard to call. The CDR3 is 13 residues long. Germline CDR1 SGHAT, CDR2 FQNNGV. Trimming pared 2 bases from V and 2 bases from J, leaving 6 bases between. CDR3 DNA: TGTGCCAGCAGCTTACTCTACAACACTGAAGCTTTCTTT. As protein: CASSLLYNTEAFF.

The chain employs TRBV25-1 and TRBJ2-3, with D perhaps matching TRBD1 (6 bases). Germline V gives CDR1 MGHDK, CDR2 SYGVNS. With 2 bases removed from V and 3 bases from J, the gap between germline ends came to 9 bases. The CDR3 spans 14 residues. The CDR3 DNA follows: TGTGCCAGCAGTGAACTACAGGGAACAGATACGCAGTATTTT. Translation: CASSELQGTDTQYF.

Concerning this clone itself: Other nucleotide sequences in the sample specify the same CDR3. V is TRBV4-1 and J is TRBJ2-2, with D unresolved. The germline V gene encodes CDR1 MGHRA and CDR2 YSYEKL. With 0 bases removed from V and 6 bases from J, the gap between germline ends came to 5 bases. This CDR3 region has 13 residues. The CDR3 coding sequence is TGCGCCAGCAGCCAAGAGGCTCCCGGGGAGCTGTTTTTT. Protein product: CASSQEAPGELFF.

The chain recombines TRBV28 with TRBJ1-3; 10 nucleotides align to TRBD1. The ends lost 6 bases at V and 4 bases at J; junction bases unmatched: 6. Per the germline V gene, CDR1 is MDHEN and CDR2 is SYDVKM. The CDR3 runs 15 residues. The CDR3 is CASSEDRGKGNTIYF. The CDR3 DNA reads as TGTGCCAGCAGCGAGGACAGGGGGAAGGGAAACACCATATATTTT.

This chain joins TRBV5-4 and TRBJ2-7, with TRBD2 matching 9 bases. Looked up from germline, CDR1 is SGHNT and CDR2 is YYREEE (reference sequence). With 4 bases clipped from V and 2 bases from J, the junction kept 16 bases outside the gene matches. The CDR3 totals 18 residues. CDR3 nucleotides: TGTGCCAGCAGCAGGGAGTCTCAGGGGACTAGCAGAGCCTACGAGCAGTACTTC. Protein product: CASSRESQGTSRAYEQYF.

The chain couples TRBV18 to TRBJ1-1; D unresolved. Trimming took off 1 base at V and 6 bases at J, with 12 bases between the two ends. Germline values: CDR1 KGHSH, CDR2 LQKENI. The CDR3 has 14 amino acids. The CDR3 DNA sequence: TGTGCCAGCTCACCACGAAAGGTTGGGGCTGAAGCTTTCTTT. Translation: CASSPRKVGAEAFF.

The rearrangement joins TRBV6-1 to TRBJ1-4, with unresolved D. This CDR3 is built from 12 residues. Germline V CDR1 and CDR2: MNHNS, SASEGT. Trimming removed 5 bases from V and 1 base from J, with 2 bases in between. This CDR3 reads CASSLTNEKLFF. The DNA for the CDR3 is TGTGCCAGCAGTCTAACTAATGAAAAACTGTTTTTT.

There are a few counts of this clone. The gene calls are TRBV19 and TRBJ1-5; D is unclear. Trimming pared 2 bases from V and 11 bases from J, leaving 13 bases between. The CDR3 sequence is 13 residues long. Germline V gene lookup returns CDR1 LNHDA and CDR2 SQIVND (reference sequence). The CDR3 DNA sequence: TGTGCCAGTAGTATAATCGGACCGGAGTCCCAGCATTTT. It yields the protein CASSIIGPESQHF.

Comments on this clone: A junction end diverges from the germline sequence, so it may reflect a read error. This chain uses TRBV7-7 with TRBJ2-2; 9 bases match TRBD2. CDR3 length: 15 residues. Germline V gives CDR1 SSHAT, CDR2 FNYEAQ (reference sequence). CDR3 protein: CASSPSGAYTGELFF. The CDR3 DNA reads as TGTGCTAGCAGTCCTAGCGGGGCTTACACCGGGGAGCTGTTTTTT.

The table lists this clone with a count of one. The chain is built from TRBV6-5 and TRBJ2-3; TRBD2 matches at 7 bases. Losses at the gene ends were 4 bases for V and 4 bases for J; bases not matched to a gene: 5. Germline CDR1 reads MNHEY; CDR2 reads SVGAGI. The CDR3 is 14 amino acids. CDR3 sequence (DNA): TGTGCCAGCAGTTTCTTAGCGGGCGCAGATACGCAGTATTTT. Its protein is CASSFLAGADTQYF.

The J gene is TRBJ2-7, the V gene TRBV7-9; 10 positions match TRBD1. CDR3 size: 14 residues. Germline CDR1 and CDR2: SEHNR and FQNEAQ (reference sequence). With V trimmed by 1 base and J by 6 bases, 3 bases remained unmatched. CDR3 DNA: TGTGCCAGCAGCTTAGTAGGACAGGGGGGCGAGCAGTACTTC. It specifies CASSLVGQGGEQYF.

About this clone: In the same sample, other DNA sequences code for this CDR3. The chain carries TRBV7-9 and TRBJ2-5; 9 nucleotides line up with TRBD1. The CDR3 is 15 residues long. V trimming: 1 base; J trimming: 2 bases; junction bases outside the gene matches: 2. The germline V gene encodes CDR1 SEHNR and CDR2 FQNEAQ (reference sequence). The CDR3 here is CASSLGDRGQETQYF. In DNA form, the CDR3 reads TGTGCCAGCAGCTTAGGAGACAGGGGGCAAGAGACCCAGTACTTC.

The V and J genes are TRBV11-2 and TRBJ2-1; no reliable D call. V was trimmed by 3 bases and J by 14 bases, leaving 14 bases between them. Germline V gene sequence: CDR1 SGHAT, CDR2 FQNNGV. This CDR3 has 12 residues. CDR3 residues: CASSLTLGVEFF. In DNA form, the CDR3 reads TGTGCCAGCAGCTTGACCTTGGGCGTTGAGTTCTTC.